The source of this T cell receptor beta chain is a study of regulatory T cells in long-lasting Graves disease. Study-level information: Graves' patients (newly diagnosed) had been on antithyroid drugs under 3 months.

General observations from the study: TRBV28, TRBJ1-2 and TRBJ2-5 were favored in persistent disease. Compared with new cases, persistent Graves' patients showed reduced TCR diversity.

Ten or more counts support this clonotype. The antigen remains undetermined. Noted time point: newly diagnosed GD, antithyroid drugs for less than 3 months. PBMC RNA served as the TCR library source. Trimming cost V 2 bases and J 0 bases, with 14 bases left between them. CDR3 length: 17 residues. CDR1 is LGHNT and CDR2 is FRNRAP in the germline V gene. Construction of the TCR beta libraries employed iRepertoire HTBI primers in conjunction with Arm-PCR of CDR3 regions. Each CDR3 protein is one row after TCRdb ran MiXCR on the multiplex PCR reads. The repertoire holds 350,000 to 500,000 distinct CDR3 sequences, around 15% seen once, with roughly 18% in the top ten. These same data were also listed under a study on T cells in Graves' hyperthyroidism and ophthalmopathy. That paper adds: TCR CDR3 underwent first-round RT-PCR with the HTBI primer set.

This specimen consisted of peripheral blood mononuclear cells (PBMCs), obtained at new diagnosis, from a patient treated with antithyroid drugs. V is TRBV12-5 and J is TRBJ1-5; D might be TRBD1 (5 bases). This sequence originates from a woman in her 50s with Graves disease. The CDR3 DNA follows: TGTGCTAGTGGTTTGTCCCCTCCTCAGGGTAGCAATCAGCCCCAGCATTTT. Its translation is CASGLSPPQGSNQPQHF.